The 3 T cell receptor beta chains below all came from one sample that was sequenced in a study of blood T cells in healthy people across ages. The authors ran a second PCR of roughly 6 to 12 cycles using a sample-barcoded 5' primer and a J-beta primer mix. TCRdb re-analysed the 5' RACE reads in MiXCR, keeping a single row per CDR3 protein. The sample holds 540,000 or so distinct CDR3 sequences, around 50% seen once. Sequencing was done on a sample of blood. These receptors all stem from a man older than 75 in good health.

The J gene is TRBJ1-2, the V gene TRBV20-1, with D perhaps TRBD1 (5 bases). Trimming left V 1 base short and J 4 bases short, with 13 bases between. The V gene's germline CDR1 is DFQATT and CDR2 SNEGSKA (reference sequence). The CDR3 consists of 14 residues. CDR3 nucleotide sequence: TGCAGTGCTAGAGTAGGGGATGACGTCTATGGCTACACCTTC. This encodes CSARVGDDVYGYTF.

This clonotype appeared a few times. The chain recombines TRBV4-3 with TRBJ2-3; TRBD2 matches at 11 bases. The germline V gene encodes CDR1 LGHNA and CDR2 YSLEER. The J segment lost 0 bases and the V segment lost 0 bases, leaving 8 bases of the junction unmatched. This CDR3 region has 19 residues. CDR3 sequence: CASSQDGGTSGPSTDTQYF. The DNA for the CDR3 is TGCGCCAGCAGCCAAGATGGTGGGACTAGCGGCCCTAGCACAGATACGCAGTATTTT.

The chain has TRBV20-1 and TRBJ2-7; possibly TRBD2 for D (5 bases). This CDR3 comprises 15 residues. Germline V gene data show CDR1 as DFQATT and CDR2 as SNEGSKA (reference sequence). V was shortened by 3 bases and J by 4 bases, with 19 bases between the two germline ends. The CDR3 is CSASPPIAIGYEQYF. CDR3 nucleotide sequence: TGCAGTGCTAGTCCCCCGATAGCGATAGGATACGAGCAGTACTTC.